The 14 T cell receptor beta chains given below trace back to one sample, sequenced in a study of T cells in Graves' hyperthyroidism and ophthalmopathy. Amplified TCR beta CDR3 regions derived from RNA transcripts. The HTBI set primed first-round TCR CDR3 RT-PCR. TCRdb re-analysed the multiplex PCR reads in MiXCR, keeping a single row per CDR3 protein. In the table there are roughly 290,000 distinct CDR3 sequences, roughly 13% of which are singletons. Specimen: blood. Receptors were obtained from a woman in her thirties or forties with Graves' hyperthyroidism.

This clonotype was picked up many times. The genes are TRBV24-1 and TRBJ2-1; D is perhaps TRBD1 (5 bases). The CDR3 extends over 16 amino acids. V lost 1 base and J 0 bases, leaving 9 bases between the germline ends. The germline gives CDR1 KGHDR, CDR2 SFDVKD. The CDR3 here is CATSDLQVSSYNEQFF. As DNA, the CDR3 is TGTGCCACCAGTGATTTACAGGTGAGCTCCTACAATGAGCAGTTCTTC.

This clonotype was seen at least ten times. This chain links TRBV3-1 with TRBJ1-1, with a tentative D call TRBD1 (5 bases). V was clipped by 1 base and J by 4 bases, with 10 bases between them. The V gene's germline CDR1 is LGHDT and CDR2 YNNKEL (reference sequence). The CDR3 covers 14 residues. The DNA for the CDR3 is TGTGCCAGCAGCCAAGGGCGGGGGGGCACTGAAGCTTTCTTT. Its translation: CASSQGRGGTEAFF.

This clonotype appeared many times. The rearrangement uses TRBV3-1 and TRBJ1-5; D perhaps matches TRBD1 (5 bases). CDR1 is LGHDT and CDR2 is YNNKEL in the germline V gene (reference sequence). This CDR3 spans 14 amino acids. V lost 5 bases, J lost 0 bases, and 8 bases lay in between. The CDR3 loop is CASSMGDSNQPQHF. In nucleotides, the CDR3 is TGTGCCAGCAGCATGGGGGATAGCAATCAGCCCCAGCATTTT.

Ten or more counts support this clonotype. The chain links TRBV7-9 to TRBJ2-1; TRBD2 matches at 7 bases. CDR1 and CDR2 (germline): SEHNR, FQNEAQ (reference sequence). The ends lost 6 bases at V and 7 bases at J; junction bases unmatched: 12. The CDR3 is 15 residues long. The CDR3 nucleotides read TGTGCCAGCAGACGTGGGAGGGCCGTGGGAAATGAGCAGTTCTTC. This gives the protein CASRRGRAVGNEQFF.

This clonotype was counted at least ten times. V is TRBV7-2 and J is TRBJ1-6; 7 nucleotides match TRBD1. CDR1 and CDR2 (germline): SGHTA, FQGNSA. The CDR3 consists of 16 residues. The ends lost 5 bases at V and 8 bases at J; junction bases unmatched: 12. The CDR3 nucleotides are TGTGCCAGCAGCCCCACAACAGGGGCTCGAGATTCACCCCTCCACTTT. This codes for CASSPTTGARDSPLHF.

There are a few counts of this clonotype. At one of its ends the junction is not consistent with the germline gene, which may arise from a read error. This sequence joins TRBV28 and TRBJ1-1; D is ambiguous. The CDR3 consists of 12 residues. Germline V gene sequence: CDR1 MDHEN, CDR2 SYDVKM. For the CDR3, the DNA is TGTGTCAGCAGTTCCCCGACGGCCAAAGCTTTCTTT. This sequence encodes CVSSSPTAKAFF.

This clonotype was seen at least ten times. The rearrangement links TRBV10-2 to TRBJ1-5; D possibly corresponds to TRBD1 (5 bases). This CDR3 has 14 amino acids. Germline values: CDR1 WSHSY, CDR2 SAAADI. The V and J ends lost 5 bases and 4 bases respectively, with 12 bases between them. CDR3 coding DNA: TGCGCCAGCAGTCCAGGGAATCGGAATCAGCCCCAGCATTTT. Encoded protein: CASSPGNRNQPQHF.

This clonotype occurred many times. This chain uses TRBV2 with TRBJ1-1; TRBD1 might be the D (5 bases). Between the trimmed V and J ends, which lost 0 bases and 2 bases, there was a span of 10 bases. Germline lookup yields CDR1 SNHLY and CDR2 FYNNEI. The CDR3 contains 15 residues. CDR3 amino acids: CASSEAPRGNTEAFF. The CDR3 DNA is TGTGCCAGCAGTGAAGCGCCGAGGGGAAACACTGAAGCTTTCTTT.

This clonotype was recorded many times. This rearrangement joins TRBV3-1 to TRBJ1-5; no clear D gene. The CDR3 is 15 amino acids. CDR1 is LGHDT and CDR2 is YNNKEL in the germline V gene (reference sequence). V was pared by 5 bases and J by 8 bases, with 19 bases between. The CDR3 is CASSFRGVDHEPQHF. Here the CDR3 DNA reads TGTGCCAGCAGCTTCCGGGGTGTCGATCATGAGCCCCAGCATTTT. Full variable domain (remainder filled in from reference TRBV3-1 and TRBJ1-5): DTAVSQTPKYLVTQMGNDKSIKCEQNLGHDTMYWYKQDSKKFLKIMFSYNNKELIINETVPNRFSPKSPDKAHLNLHINSLELGDSAVYFCASSFRGVDHEPQHFGDGTRLSIL.

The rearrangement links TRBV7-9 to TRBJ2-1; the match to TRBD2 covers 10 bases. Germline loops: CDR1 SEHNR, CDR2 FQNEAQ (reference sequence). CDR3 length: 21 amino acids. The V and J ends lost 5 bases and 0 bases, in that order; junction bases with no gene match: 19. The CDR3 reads CASSQLPRASGSPHSYNEQFF. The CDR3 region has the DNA TGTGCCAGCAGCCAACTCCCCCGGGCTAGCGGGAGTCCCCACTCCTACAATGAGCAGTTCTTC.

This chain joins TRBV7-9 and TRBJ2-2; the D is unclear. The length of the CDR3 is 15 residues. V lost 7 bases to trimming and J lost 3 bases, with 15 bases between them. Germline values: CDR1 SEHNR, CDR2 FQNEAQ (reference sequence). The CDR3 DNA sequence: TGTGCCAGCACCTCGAGCTTGGTGCACACCGGGGAGCTGTTTTTT. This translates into CASTSSLVHTGELFF.

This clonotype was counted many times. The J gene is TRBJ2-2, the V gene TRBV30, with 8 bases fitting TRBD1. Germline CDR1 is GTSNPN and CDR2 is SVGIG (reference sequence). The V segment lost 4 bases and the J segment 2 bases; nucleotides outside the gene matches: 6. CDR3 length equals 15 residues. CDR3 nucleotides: TGTGCCTGGACCAGAGGACAGGGTAACACCGGGGAGCTGTTTTTT. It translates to CAWTRGQGNTGELFF.

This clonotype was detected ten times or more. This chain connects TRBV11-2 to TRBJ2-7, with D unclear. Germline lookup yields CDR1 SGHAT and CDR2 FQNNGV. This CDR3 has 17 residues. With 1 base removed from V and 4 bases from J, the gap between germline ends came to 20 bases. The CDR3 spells CASSLAPWPAREYEQYF. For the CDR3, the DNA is TGTGCCAGCAGCTTAGCGCCGTGGCCAGCAAGAGAATACGAGCAGTACTTC. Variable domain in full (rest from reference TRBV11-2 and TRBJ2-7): EAGVAQSPRYKIIEKRQSVAFWCNPISGHATLYWYQQILGQGPKLLIQFQNNGVVDDSQLPKDRFSAERLKGVDSTLKIQPAKLEDSAVYLCASSLAPWPAREYEQYFGPGTRLTVT.

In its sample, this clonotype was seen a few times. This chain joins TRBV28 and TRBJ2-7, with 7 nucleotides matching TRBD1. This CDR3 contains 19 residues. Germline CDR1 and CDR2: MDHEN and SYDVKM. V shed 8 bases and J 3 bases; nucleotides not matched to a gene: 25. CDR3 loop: CASSHTSTGAGGNRYEQYF. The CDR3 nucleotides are TGTGCCAGCTCCCACACCTCAACAGGGGCCGGTGGGAACCGCTACGAGCAGTACTTC.